This TCR beta chain stems from a study of blood T cell repertoires in COVID-19. This clone was seen once. CDR3 size: 11 residues. Trimming pared 4 bases from V and 7 bases from J, leaving 7 bases between. Method: immunoSEQ multiplex PCR; TCRdb's copy keeps in-frame clones and lacks some. The sample holds some 60,000 clones, roughly 79% seen once. This TCR was sampled from a human donor in a cohort sampled during active COVID-19. The chain employs TRBV12-3 or TRBV12-4 and TRBJ1-2; D remains unclear. The sample was peripheral blood. CDR3 DNA sequence: TGTGCCAGCAGTTATGGCCGTGGCTACACCTTC. Translated, it gives CASSYGRGYTF.